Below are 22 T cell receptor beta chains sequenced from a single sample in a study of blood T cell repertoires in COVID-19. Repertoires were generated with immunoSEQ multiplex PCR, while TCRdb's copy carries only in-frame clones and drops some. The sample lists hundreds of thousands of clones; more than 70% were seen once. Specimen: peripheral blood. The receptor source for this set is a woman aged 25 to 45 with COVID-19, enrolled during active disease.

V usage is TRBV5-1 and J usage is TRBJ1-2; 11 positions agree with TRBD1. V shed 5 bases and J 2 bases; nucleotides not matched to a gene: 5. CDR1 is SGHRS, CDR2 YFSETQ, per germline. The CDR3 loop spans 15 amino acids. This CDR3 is CASRKGTGGNYGYTF. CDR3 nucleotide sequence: TGCGCCAGCAGGAAAGGGACAGGGGGGAACTATGGCTACACCTTC.

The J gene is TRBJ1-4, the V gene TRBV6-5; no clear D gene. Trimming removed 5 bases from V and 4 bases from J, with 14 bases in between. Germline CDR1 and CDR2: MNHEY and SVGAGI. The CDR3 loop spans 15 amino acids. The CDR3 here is CASSPRWPLNEKLFF. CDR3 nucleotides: TGTGCCAGCAGTCCGCGGTGGCCCCTTAATGAAAAACTGTTTTTT.

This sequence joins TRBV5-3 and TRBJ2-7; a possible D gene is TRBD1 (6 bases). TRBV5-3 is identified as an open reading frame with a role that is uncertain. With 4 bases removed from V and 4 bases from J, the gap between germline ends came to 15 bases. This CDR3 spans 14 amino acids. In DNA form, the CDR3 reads TGTGCCAGAAGCGGAACAGGGTCGAGGTACGAGCAGTACGTC. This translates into CARSGTGSRYEQYV.

DNA of the CDR3: TGTGCCAGCCGGACTAGCGGAAACACCGGGGAGCTGTTTTTT. Its protein product is CASRTSGNTGELFF. The chain joins TRBV11-2 to TRBJ2-2; 10 nucleotides agree with TRBD2. The CDR3 extends over 14 amino acids. Germline V gives CDR1 SGHAT, CDR2 FQNNGV. V shed 8 bases, J shed 2 bases, and the junction held 2 bases outside the gene matches.

The CDR3 loop is CASRTTGGLGLRTEKLFF. DNA of the CDR3: TGTGCCAGTAGGACTACAGGAGGGCTGGGTCTCCGGACCGAAAAACTGTTTTTT. This rearrangement joins TRBV19 to TRBJ1-4; a weak D match, TRBD1 (5 bases). Germline V gene lookup returns CDR1 LNHDA and CDR2 SQIVND (reference sequence). The CDR3 is 18 residues long. Trimming removed 6 bases at V and 8 bases at J, with 28 bases between.

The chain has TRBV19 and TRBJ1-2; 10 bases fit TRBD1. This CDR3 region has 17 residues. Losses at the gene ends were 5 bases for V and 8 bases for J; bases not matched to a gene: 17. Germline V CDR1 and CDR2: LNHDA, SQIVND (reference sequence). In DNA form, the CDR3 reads TGTGCCAGTAGTCTCCTAACCGGGACAGGGGTGAGGAGAGGCTACACCTTC. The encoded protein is CASSLLTGTGVRRGYTF.

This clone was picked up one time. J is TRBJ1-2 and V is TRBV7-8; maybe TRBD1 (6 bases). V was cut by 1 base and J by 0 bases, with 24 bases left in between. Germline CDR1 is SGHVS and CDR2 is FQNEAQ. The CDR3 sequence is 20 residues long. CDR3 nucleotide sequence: TGTGCCAGCAGCTTAGAGTTGCGGGGGCCTCGCTTACGTACTAACTATGGCTACACCTTC. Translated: CASSLELRGPRLRTNYGYTF. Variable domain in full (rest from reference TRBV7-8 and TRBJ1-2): GAGVSQSPRYKVAKRGQDVALRCDPISGHVSLFWYQQALGQGPEFLTYFQNEAQLDKSGLPSDRFFAERPEGSVSTLKIQRTQQEDSAVYLCASSLELRGPRLRTNYGYTFGSGTRLTVV.

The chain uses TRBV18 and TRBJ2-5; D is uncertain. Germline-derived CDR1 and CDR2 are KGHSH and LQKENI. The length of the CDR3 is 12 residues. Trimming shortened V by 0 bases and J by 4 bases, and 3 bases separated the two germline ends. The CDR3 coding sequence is TGTGCCAGCTCACCACCGGCAGAGACCCAGTACTTC. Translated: CASSPPAETQYF.

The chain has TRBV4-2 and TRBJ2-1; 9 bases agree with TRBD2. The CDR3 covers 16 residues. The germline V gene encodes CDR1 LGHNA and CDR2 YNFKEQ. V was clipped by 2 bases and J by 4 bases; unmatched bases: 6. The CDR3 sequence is CASSQYLLAGYNEQFF. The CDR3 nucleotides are TGTGCCAGCAGCCAATATCTCCTAGCGGGATACAATGAGCAGTTCTTC.

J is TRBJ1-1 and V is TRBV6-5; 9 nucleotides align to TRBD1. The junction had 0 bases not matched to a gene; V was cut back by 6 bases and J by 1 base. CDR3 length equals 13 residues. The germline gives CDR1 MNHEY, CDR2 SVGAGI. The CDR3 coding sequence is TGTGCCAGCAGGGACAGGGGGAACACTGAAGCTTTCTTT. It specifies CASRDRGNTEAFF.

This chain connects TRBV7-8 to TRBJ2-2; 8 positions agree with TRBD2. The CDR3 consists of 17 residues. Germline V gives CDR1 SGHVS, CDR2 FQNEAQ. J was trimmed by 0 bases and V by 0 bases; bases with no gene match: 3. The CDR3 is CASSLAASGSNTGELFF. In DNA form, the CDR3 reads TGTGCCAGCAGCTTAGCGGCTAGCGGGTCGAACACCGGGGAGCTGTTTTTT.

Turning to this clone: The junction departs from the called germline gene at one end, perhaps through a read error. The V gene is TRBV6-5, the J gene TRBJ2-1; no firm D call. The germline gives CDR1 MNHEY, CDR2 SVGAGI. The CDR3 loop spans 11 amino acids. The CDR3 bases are TGTGCCAGCAGTGACTCCCCACTTCAGTTCTTC. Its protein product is CASSDSPLQFF.

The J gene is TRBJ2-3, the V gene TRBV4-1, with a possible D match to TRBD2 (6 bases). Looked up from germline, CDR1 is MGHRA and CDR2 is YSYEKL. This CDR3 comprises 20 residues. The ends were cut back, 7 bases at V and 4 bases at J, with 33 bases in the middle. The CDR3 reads CASTRTLLPIGTGASDTQYF. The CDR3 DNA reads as TGCGCCAGCACCCGAACCTTGCTGCCTATTGGGACGGGAGCCTCAGATACGCAGTATTTT.

The CDR3 sequence: CASSYVAGVWEQYF. For the CDR3, the DNA is TGTGCCAGCAGTTACGTAGCGGGGGTCTGGGAGCAGTACTTC. The chain has TRBV6-2 or TRBV6-3 and TRBJ2-7; 9 positions match TRBD2. Germline assignment: CDR1 MNHEY and CDR2 SVGEGT. With 2 bases clipped from V and 7 bases from J, the junction kept 6 bases outside the gene matches. The CDR3 sequence is 14 residues long.

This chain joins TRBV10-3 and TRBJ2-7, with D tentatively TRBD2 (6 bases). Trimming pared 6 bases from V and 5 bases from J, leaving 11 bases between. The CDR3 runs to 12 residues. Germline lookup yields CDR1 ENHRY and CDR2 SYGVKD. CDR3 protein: CAIRRDCHEQYV. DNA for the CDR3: TGTGCCATCAGGAGGGACTGCCACGAGCAGTACGTC.

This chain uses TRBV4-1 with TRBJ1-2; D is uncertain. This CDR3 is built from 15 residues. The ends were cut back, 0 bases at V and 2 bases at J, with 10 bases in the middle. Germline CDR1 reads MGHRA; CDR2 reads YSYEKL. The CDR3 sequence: CASSQDSAENYGYTF. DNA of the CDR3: TGCGCCAGCAGCCAAGATTCTGCCGAGAACTATGGCTACACCTTC.

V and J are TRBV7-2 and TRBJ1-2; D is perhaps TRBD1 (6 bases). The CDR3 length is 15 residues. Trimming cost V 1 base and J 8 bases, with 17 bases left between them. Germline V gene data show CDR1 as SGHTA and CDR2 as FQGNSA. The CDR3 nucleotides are TGTGCCAGCAGCTTAGAACCCCCCGGGGGGCGAGGCTACACCTTC. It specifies CASSLEPPGGRGYTF.

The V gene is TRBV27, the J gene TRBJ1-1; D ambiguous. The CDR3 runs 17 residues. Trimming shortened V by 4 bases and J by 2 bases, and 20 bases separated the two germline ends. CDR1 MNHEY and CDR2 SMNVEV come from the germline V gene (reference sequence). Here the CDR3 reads CASSSVDMALPNTEAFF. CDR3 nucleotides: TGTGCCAGCAGTTCCGTTGACATGGCCTTACCTAACACTGAAGCTTTCTTT.

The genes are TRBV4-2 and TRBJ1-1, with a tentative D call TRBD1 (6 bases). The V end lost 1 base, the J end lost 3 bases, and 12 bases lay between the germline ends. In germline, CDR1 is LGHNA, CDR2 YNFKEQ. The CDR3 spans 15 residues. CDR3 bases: TGTGCCAGCAGCCAAGTGGGGGCCGCGTACACTGAAGCTTTCTTT. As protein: CASSQVGAAYTEAFF.

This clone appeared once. This CDR3 reads CASSKHRDRRDTEAFF. CDR3 coding DNA: TGTGCCAGTAGTAAACACCGGGACAGGAGAGACACTGAAGCTTTCTTT. This chain uses TRBV19 with TRBJ1-1, with 8 bases that match TRBD1. Germline V gives CDR1 LNHDA, CDR2 SQIVND (reference sequence). This CDR3 spans 16 amino acids. V dropped 4 bases and J dropped 3; count of bases not matched to a gene: 10.

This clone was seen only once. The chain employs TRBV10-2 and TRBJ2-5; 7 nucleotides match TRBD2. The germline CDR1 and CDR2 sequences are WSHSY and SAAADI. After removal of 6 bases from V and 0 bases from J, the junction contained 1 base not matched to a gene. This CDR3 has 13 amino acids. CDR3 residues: CASRRGNQETQYF. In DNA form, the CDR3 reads TGCGCCAGCAGGCGGGGGAACCAAGAGACCCAGTACTTC.

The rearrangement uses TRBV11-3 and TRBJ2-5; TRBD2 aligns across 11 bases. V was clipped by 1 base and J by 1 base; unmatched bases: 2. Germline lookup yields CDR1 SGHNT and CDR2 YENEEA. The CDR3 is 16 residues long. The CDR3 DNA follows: TGTGCCAGCAGCTTAGGACTAGCGGGGATCCAAGAGACCCAGTACTTC. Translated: CASSLGLAGIQETQYF.